This T cell receptor (beta chain) derives from a study of blood T cell repertoires in COVID-19. Between the trimmed V and J ends, which lost 0 bases and 0 bases, there was a span of 9 bases. There are 16 residues in the CDR3. Per germline, CDR1 MNHEY and CDR2 SVGAGI. Sequencing used immunoSEQ multiplex PCR; TCRdb keeps in-frame clones, though not all of them. The data hold some 270,000 clones, with approximately 83% observed a single time. V gene TRBV6-5 combines with J gene TRBJ1-3, with D perhaps matching TRBD1 (5 bases). The receptor comes from an older woman with acute or convalescent COVID-19. The sequenced sample was peripheral blood. In DNA form, the CDR3 reads TGTGCCAGCAGTTACTCTGGGGCTGCCTCTGGAAACACCATATATTTT. Translation: CASSYSGAASGNTIYF.